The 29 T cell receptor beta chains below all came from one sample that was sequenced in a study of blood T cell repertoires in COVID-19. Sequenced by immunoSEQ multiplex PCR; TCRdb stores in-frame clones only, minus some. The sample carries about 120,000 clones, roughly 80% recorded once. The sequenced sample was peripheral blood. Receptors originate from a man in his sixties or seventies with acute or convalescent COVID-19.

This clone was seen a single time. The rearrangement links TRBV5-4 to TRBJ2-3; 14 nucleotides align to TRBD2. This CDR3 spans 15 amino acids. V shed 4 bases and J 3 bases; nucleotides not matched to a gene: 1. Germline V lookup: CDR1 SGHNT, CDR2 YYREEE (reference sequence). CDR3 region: CASSRLAGGTDTQYF. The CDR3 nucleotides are TGTGCCAGCAGCCGACTAGCGGGGGGGACAGATACGCAGTATTTT.

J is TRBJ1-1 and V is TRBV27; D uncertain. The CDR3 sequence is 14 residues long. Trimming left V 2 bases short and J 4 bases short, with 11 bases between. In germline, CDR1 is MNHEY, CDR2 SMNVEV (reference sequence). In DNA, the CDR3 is TGTGCCAGCAGTTTAGTGAGGAAAGGCACTGAAGCTTTCTTT. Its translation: CASSLVRKGTEAFF.

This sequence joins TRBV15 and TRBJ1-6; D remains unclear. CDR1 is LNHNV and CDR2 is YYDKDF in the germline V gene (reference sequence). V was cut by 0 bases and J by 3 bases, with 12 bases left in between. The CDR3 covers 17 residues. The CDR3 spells CATSRDLADIYNSPLHF. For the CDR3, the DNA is TGTGCCACCAGCAGAGATCTGGCCGATATCTATAATTCACCCCTCCACTTT. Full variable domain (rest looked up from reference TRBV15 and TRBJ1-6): DAMVIQNPRYQVTQFGKPVTLSCSQTLNHNVMYWYQQKSSQAPKLLFHYYDKDFNNEADTPDNFQSRRPNTSFCFLDIRSPGLGDTAMYLCATSRDLADIYNSPLHFGNGTRLTVT.

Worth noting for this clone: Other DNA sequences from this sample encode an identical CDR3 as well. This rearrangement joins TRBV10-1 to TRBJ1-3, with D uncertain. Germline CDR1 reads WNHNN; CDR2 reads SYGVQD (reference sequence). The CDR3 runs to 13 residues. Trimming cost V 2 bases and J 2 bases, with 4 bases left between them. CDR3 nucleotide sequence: TGCGCCAGCAGTGAGACGGCTGGAAACACCATATATTTT. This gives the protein CASSETAGNTIYF.

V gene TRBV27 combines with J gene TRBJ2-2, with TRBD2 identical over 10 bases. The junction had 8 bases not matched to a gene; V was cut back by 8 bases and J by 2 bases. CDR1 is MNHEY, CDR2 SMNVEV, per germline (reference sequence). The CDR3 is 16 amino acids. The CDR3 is CASGPAGGPNTGELFF. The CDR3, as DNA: TGTGCCAGCGGTCCAGCGGGAGGGCCCAACACCGGGGAGCTGTTTTTT.

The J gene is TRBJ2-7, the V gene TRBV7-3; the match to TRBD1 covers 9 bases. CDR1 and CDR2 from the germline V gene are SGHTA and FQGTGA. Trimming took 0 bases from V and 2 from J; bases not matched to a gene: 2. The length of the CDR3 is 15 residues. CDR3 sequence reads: CASSLTRTGAYEQYF. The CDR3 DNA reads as TGTGCCAGCAGCTTAACAAGGACAGGGGCCTACGAGCAGTACTTC.

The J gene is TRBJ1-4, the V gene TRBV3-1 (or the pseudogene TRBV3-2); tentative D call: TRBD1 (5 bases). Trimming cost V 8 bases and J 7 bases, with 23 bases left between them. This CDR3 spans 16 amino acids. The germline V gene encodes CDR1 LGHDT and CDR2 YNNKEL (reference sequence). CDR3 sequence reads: CASEKGTALGIEKLFF. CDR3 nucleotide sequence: TGTGCCAGCGAGAAAGGGACTGCATTGGGTATTGAAAAACTGTTTTTT.

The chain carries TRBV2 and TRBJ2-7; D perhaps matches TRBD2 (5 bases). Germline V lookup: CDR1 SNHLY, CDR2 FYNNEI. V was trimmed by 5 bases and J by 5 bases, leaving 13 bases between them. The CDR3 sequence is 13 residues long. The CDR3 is CASSQLGYDEQYF. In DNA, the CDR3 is TGTGCCAGCAGTCAACTAGGGTACGACGAGCAGTACTTC.

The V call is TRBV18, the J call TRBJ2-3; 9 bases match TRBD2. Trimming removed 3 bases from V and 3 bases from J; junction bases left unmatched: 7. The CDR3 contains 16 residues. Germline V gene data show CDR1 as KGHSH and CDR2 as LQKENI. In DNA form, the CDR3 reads TGTGCCAGCTCACCTTTGCGGGGGGGCATAACAGATACGCAGTATTTT. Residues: CASSPLRGGITDTQYF.

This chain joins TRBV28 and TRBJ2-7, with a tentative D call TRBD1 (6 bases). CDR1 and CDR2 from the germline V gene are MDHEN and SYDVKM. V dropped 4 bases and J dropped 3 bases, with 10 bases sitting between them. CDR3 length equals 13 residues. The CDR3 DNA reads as TGTGCCAGCAGTTCCCCGGACAGCTACGAGCAGTACTTC. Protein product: CASSSPDSYEQYF.

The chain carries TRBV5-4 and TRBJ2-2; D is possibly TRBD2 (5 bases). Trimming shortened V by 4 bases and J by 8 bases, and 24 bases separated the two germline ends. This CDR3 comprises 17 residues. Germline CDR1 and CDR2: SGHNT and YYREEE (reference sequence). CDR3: CASSDGKVRGAWGELFF. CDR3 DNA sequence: TGTGCCAGCAGCGACGGGAAGGTGCGCGGCGCCTGGGGGGAGCTGTTTTTT.

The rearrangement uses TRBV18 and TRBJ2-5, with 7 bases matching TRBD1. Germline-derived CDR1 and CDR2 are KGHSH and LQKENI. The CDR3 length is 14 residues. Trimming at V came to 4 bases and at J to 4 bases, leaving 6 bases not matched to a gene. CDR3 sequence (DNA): TGTGCCAGCTCACTTACAGGGGCGATAGAGACCCAGTACTTC. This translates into CASSLTGAIETQYF.

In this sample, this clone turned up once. The CDR3 sequence is CASSEKRGGTVEKLFF. CDR3 nucleotides: TGTGCCAGCAGTGAAAAAAGGGGTGGGACAGTTGAAAAACTGTTTTTT. The rearrangement links TRBV6-1 to TRBJ1-4; 7 positions match TRBD1. The CDR3 contains 16 residues. CDR1 and CDR2 (germline): MNHNS, SASEGT. J was trimmed by 7 bases and V by 2 bases; bases with no gene match: 10.

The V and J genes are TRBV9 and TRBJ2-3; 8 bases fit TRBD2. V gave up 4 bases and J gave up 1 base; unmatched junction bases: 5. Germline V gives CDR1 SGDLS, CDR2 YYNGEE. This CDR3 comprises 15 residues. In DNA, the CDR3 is TGTGCCAGCAGCCCGCCCGGGGGGGGCACAGATACGCAGTATTTT. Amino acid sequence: CASSPPGGGTDTQYF. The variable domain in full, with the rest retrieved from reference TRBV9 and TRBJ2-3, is DSGVTQTPKHLITATGQRVTLRCSPRSGDLSVYWYQQSLDQGLQFLIQYYNGEERAKGNILERFSAQQFPDLHSELNLSSLELGDSALYFCASSPPGGGTDTQYFGPGTRLTVL.

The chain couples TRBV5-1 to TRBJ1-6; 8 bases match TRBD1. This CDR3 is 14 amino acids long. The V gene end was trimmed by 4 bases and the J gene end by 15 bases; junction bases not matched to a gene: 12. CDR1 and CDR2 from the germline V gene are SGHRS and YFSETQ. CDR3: CASSSTRTGYVLHF. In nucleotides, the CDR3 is TGCGCCAGCAGCAGCACGAGGACAGGGTACGTCCTCCACTTT.

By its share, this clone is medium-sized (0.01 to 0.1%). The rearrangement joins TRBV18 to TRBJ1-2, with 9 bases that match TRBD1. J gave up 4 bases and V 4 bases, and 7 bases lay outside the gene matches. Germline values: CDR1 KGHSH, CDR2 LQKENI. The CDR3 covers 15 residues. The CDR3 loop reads CASSLPTGGSYGYTF. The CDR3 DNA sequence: TGTGCCAGCTCACTCCCGACAGGGGGAAGCTATGGCTACACCTTC.

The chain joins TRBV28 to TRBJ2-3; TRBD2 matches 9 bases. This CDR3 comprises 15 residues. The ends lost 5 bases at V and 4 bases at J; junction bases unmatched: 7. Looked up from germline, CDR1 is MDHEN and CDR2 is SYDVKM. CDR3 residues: CASSRGRLAADTQYF. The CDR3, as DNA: TGTGCCAGCAGTCGGGGCAGACTAGCGGCAGATACGCAGTATTTT.

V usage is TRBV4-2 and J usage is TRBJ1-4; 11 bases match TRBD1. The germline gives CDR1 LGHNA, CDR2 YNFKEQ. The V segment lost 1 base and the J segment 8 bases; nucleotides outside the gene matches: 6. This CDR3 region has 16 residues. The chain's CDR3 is CASSQVQGTGGEKLFF. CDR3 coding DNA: TGTGCCAGCAGCCAAGTACAGGGGACAGGGGGGGAAAAACTGTTTTTT.

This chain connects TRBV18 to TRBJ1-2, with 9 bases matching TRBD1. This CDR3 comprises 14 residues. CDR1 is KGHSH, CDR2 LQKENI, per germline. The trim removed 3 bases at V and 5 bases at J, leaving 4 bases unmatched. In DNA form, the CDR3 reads TGTGCCAGCTCACCTTGGACAGGGGATTATGGCTACACCTTC. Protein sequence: CASSPWTGDYGYTF.

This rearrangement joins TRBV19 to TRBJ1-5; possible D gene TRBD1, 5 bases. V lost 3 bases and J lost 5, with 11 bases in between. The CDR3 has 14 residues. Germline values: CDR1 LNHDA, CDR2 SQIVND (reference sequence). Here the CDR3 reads CASSIPQGHQPQHF. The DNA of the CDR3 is TGTGCCAGTAGTATCCCCCAGGGCCATCAGCCCCAGCATTTT.

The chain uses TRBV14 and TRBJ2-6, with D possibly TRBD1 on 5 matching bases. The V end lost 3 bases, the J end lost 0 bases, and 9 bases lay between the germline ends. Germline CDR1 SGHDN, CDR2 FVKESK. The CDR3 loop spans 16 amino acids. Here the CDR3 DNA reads TGTGCCAGCAGCCACCGACAGACCTCTGGGGCCAACGTCCTGACTTTC. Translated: CASSHRQTSGANVLTF.

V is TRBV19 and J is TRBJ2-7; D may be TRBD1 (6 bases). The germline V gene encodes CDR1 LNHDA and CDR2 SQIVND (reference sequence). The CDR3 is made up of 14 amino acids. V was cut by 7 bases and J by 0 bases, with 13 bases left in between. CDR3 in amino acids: CASNRGHFSYEQYF. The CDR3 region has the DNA TGTGCCAGTAACCGGGGACACTTCTCCTACGAGCAGTACTTC.

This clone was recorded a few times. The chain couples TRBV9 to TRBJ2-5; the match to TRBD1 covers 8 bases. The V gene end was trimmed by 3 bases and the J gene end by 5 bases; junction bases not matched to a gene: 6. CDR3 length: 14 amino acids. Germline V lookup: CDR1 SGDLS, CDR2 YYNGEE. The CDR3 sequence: CASSETGVGETQYF. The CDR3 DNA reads TGTGCCAGCAGCGAGACAGGGGTCGGGGAGACCCAGTACTTC.

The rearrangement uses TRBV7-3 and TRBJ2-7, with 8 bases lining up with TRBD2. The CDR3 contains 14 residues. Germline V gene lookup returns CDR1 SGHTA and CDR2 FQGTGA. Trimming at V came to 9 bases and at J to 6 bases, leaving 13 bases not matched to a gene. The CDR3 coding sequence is TGTGCCAGATTAGAATCGGGGGGGACCTCCGAGCAGTACTTC. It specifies CARLESGGTSEQYF. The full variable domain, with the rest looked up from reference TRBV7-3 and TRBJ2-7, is GAGVSQTPSNKVTEKGKYVELRCDPISGHTALYWYRQSLGQGPEFLIYFQGTGAADDSGLPNDRFFAVRPEGSVSTLKIQRTERGDSAVYLCARLESGGTSEQYFGPGTRLTVT.

This CDR3 reads CASSPWDSYGYTF. CDR3 DNA sequence: TGTGCCAGCAGTCCTTGGGACTCCTATGGCTACACCTTC. The chain combines TRBV28 with TRBJ1-2; possible D gene TRBD1, 5 bases. The CDR3 sequence is 13 residues long. Trimming shortened V by 5 bases and J by 4 bases, and 11 bases separated the two germline ends. Germline-derived CDR1 and CDR2 are MDHEN and SYDVKM.

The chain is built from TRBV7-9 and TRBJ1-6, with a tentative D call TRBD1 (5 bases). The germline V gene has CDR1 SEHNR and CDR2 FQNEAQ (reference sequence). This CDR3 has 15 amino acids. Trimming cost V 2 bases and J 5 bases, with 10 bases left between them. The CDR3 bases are TGTGCCAGCAGCTTACAGGGTACGAATAATTCACCCCTCCACTTT. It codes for CASSLQGTNNSPLHF.

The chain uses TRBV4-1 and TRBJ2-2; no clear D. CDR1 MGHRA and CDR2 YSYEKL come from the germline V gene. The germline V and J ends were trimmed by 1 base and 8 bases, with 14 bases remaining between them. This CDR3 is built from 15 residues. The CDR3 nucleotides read TGCGCCAGCAGCCAAGCGGATGAGTGGGCGGGGGAGCTGTTTTTT. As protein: CASSQADEWAGELFF.

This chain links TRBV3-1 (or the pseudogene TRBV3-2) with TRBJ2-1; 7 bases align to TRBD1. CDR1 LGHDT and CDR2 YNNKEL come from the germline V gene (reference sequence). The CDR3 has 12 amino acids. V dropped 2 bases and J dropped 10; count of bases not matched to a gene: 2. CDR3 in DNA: TGTGCCAGCAGCCAACCAGGGGGAGAGCAGTTCTTC. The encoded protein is CASSQPGGEQFF.

As DNA, the CDR3 is TGTGCCAGCAGCGTAGGGGTAGGGGCCCTCGGACAGCCCCAGCATTTT. It specifies CASSVGVGALGQPQHF. The V call is TRBV9, the J call TRBJ1-5; D may be TRBD1 (5 bases). V was cut by 0 bases and J by 7 bases, with 17 bases left in between. Germline V gene sequence: CDR1 SGDLS, CDR2 YYNGEE. The length of the CDR3 is 16 residues.